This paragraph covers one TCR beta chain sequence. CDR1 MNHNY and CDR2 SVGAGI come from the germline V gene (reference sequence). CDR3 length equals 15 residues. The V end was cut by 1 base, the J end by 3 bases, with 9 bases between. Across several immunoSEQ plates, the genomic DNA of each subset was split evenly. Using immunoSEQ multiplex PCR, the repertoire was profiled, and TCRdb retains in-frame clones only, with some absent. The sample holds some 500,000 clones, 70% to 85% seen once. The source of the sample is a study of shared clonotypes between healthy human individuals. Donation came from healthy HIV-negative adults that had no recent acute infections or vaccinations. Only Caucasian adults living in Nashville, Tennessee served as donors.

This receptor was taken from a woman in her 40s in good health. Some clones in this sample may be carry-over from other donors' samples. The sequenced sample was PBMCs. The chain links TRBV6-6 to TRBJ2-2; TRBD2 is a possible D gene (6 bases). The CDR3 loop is CASSYLPSDTGELFF. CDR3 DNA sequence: TGTGCCAGCAGTTACTTGCCTAGCGACACCGGGGAGCTGTTTTTT.